This T cell receptor (beta chain) was obtained from a study of cytomegalovirus exposure and HLA in healthy donors. Study-level points and caveats: Subsequent analysis revealed that first-cohort TCR clusters tended to co-occur in the 120 or so validation repertoires.

The donors were members of the validation cohort, which comprised 120 subjects and was separate from the first cohort of roughly 700 subjects. The germline V gene encodes CDR1 SGDLS and CDR2 YYNGEE. The CDR3 totals 13 residues. V was trimmed by 0 bases and J by 3 bases, leaving 6 bases between them. The assay was immunoSEQ multiplex PCR, and TCRdb's table has in-frame clones only and misses some. This sample has around 220,000 clones, with 85% to 90% found just once. This clone showed up just once. Its antigen is currently unknown. Sample: PBMCs. The rearrangement joins TRBV9 to TRBJ2-5; no clear D. This TCR was sampled from a woman younger than 35 in good health and CMV-seronegative. The CDR3 region has the DNA TGTGCCAGCAGCGTAGCGCCGGAAGAGACCCAGTACTTC. It is translated as CASSVAPEETQYF.